This T cell receptor (beta chain) was identified in a study of blood T cell repertoires in COVID-19. Study summary: T cells, B-cell-depleted T cells, or PBMCs provided the cDNA or gDNA that served as material.

Cohort assignment relied on participant-reported clinical history. Recovery among Cohort 3 donors was established by two negative PCRs, clearance, or symptom resolution. Clones were sequenced by immunoSEQ multiplex PCR, and TCRdb holds only the in-frame ones, with some missing. The sample shows approximately 260,000 clones, approximately 89% of them seen only once. With 4 bases clipped from V and 4 bases from J, the junction kept 4 bases outside the gene matches. This CDR3 has 15 amino acids. Germline lookup yields CDR1 SGHNT and CDR2 YYREEE (reference sequence). What was sequenced was PBMCs or T cells enriched from blood (not recorded which). This sequence joins TRBV5-4 and TRBJ2-1; 11 bases align to TRBD2. The source of this sequence is a woman aged 60-70 years who had recovered from COVID-19. The DNA for the CDR3 is TGTGCCAGCAGCGAAACTAGCGGGAGATACAATGAGCAGTTCTTC. It yields the protein CASSETSGRYNEQFF.